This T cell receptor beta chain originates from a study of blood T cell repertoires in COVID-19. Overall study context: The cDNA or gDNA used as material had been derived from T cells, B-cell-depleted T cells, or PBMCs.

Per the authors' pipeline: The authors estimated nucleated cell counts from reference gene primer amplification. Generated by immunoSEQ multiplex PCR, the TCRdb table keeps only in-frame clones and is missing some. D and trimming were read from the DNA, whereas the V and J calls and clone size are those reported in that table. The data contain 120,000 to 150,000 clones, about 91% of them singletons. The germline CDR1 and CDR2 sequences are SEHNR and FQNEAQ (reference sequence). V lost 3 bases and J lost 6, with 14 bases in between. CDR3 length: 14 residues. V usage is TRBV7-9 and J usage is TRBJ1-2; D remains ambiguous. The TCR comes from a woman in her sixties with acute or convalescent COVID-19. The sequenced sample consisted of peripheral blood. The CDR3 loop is CASSFLGGGDGYTF. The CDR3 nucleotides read TGTGCCAGCAGCTTCCTCGGTGGCGGGGATGGCTACACCTTC.